These T cell receptor beta chains were read from a single sample in a study of T cell changes during pregnancy in multiple sclerosis. Measured with immunoSEQ multiplex PCR; TCRdb has only the in-frame clones, and not every one. The table lists under 55,000 clones, 94% of them singletons. The sample in question was CD4+ T cells from peripheral blood mononuclear cells, obtained in the third trimester of pregnancy. The receptors shown here come from a female donor with multiple sclerosis, enrolled in a pregnancy study. Both conserved end residues are part of each CDR3. Each record gives: J gene, V gene, CDR3 protein.

TRBJ2-2,TRBV5-1,CASSPPGASGMNTGELFF
TRBJ2-7,TRBV6-5,CASSYSGLPYEQYF
TRBJ1-4,TRBV7-6,CASSQSFGASNEKLFF
TRBJ1-2,TRBV7-8,CASSLQGVPYGYTF
TRBJ1-5,TRBV28,CASSLSGVHNQPQHF
TRBJ2-7,TRBV28,CASRAGGGEQYF
TRBJ2-7,TRBV11-2,CASSSLAEGTPYEQYF
TRBJ2-7,TRBV19,CASSMRDSYEQYF
TRBJ1-5,TRBV27,CASRAGTPSNQPQHF
TRBJ2-7,TRBV11-3,CASSSRGDRDLLEQYF
TRBJ1-1,TRBV15,CATSRGGVQPQAFF
TRBJ2-7,TRBV5-6,CASSSPQRQATYEQYF
TRBJ2-3,TRBV19,CASSPLASGNTDTQYF
TRBJ2-3,TRBV7-2,CASTPGGTDTQYF
TRBJ1-5,TRBV27,CASSSTLRIGTGNQPQHF
TRBJ2-6,TRBV19,CASSSETGATGANVLTF
TRBJ1-2,TRBV7-2,CASSSKGIYGYTF